This TCR beta chain was profiled in a study of blood T cell repertoires in COVID-19. Study information: Donors in the United States, Italy and Spain gave samples during acute or convalescent COVID-19.

Germline V gene data show CDR1 as MNHEY and CDR2 as SVGAGI. The CDR3 totals 14 residues. Deletions cut 6 bases from V and 3 bases from J, with 11 bases between. The assay was immunoSEQ multiplex PCR, and TCRdb's table has in-frame clones only and misses some. The table lists approximately 350,000 clones, 86% of them singletons. The chain is built from TRBV6-5 and TRBJ2-2; TRBD1 is a possible D gene (5 bases). The sequenced sample was peripheral blood. The receptor was isolated from a woman aged 55-70 years with COVID-19, enrolled during active disease. The CDR3 is CASRIRAYTGELFF. The CDR3, as DNA: TGTGCCAGCAGAATCAGGGCGTACACCGGGGAGCTGTTTTTT.